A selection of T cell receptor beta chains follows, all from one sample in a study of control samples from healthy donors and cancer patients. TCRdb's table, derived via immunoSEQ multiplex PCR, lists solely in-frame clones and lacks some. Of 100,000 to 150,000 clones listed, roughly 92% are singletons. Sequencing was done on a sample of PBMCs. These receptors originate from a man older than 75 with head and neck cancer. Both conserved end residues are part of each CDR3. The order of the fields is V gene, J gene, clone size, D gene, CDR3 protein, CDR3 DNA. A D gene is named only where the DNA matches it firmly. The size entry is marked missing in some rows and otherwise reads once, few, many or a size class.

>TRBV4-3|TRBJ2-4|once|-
CASSQSIVRGTTAKGRGNIQYF
TGCGCCAGCAGCCAGAGTATCGTGCGGGGCACCACCGCGAAAGGCCGCGGAAACATTCAGTACTTC
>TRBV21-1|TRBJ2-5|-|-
CGTHGGGEQETQYF
TGTGGTACTCACGGGGGCGGAGAACAAGAGACCCAGTACTTC
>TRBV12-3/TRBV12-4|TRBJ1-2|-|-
CASTATGYGYTF
TGTGCCAGCACCGCCACAGGATATGGCTACACCTTC
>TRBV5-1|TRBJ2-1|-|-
CASSFAGLEFF
TGCGCCAGCAGCTTCGCCGGGCTGGAGTTCTTC
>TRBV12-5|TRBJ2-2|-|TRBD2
CASGLETSGTGELFF
TGTGCTAGTGGTTTGGAGACTAGCGGTACCGGGGAGCTGTTTTTT
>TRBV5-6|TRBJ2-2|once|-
CASSLAVTGELFF
TGTGCCAGCAGCCTGGCGGTCACCGGGGAGCTGTTTTTT
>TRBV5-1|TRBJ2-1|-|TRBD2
CASSLFSGVSYNEQFF
TGCGCCAGCAGCCTCTTTAGCGGGGTCTCCTACAATGAGCAGTTCTTC
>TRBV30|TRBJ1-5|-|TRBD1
CAWSTQGTNQPQHF
TGTGCCTGGAGTACACAGGGGACCAATCAGCCCCAGCATTTT
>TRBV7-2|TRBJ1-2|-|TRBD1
CASSAKQGADGYTF
TGTGCCAGCAGCGCCAAACAGGGGGCAGATGGCTACACCTTC
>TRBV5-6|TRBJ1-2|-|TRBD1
CASRPRGQGAGGYTF
TGTGCCAGCAGACCCCGGGGACAGGGGGCTGGTGGCTACACCTTC
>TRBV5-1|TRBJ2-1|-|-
CASSPHRDSYSYNEQFF
TGCGCCAGCAGCCCCCACCGGGACTCCTACTCCTACAATGAGCAGTTCTTC
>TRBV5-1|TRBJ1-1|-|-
CASSLAGEAFF
TGCGCCAGCAGCTTGGCCGGTGAAGCTTTCTTT
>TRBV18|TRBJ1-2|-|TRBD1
CASSPEGANYGYTF
TGTGCCAGCTCACCAGAGGGGGCGAACTATGGCTACACCTTC
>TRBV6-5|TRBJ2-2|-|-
CATQEGGSTGELFF
TGTGCCACCCAGGAAGGGGGTAGCACCGGGGAGCTGTTTTTT
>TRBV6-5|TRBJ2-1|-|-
CASRRTVYNEQFF
TGTGCCAGCAGGAGGACAGTCTACAATGAGCAGTTCTTC
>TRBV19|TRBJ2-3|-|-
CASSIARGSTDTQYF
TGTGCCAGTAGTATAGCGCGGGGATCCACAGATACGCAGTATTTT
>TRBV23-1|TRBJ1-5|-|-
CASSYRPPHLAWVQPQHF
TGCGCCAGCAGCTACCGACCCCCTCACCTCGCTTGGGTTCAGCCCCAGCATTTT
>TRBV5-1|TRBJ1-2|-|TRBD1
CASGETGANYGYTF
TGCGCCAGCGGGGAGACAGGGGCCAACTATGGCTACACCTTC
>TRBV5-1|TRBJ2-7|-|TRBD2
CASSALAGSSYEQYF
TGCGCCAGCAGCGCCTTAGCGGGAAGCTCCTACGAGCAGTACTTC
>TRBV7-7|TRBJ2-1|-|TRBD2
CASSPIAGDAYNEQFF
TGTGCCAGCAGTCCTATAGCGGGGGATGCCTACAATGAGCAGTTCTTC
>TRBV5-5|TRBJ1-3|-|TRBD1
CASSSSTGVDTIYF
TGTGCCAGCAGCTCCTCGACAGGGGTCGACACCATATATTTT
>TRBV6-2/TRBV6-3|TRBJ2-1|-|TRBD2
CASSSRTSDSYNEQFF
TGTGCCAGCAGTTCGCGGACTAGCGACTCCTACAATGAGCAGTTCTTC
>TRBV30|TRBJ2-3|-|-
CAWSSKADTQYF
TGTGCCTGGAGTTCAAAGGCAGATACGCAGTATTTT
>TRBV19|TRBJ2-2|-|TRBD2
CASSSGRKRRGGELFF
TGTGCCAGTAGTAGCGGGAGAAAACGACGGGGCGGGGAGCTGTTTTTT
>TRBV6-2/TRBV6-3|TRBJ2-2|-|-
CASSLKGIGMSTGELFF
TGTGCCAGCAGTTTGAAGGGGATCGGTATGAGCACCGGGGAGCTGTTTTTT
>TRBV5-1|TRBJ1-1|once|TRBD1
CASSPRQGPNTEAFF
TGCGCCAGCAGCCCTAGACAGGGACCGAACACTGAAGCTTTCTTT
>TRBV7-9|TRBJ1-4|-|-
CASSSTRSQEKLFF
TGTGCCAGCAGCTCCACCAGGAGCCAGGAAAAACTGTTTTTT
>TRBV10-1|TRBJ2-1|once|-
CASSDLGDNDKQFF
TGCGCCAGTTCGGACCTGGGGGATAATGATAAGCAGTTCTTC